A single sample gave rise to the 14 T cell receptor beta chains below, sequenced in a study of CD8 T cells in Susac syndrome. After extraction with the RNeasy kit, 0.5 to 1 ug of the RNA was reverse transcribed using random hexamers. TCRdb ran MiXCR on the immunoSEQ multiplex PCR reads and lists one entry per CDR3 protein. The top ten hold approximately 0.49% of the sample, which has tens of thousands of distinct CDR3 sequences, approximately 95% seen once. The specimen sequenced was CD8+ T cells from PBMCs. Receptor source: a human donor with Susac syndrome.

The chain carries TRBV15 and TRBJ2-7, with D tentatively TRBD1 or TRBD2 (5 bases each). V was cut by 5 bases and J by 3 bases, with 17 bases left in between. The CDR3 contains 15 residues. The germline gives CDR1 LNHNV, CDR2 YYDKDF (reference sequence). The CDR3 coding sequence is TGTGCCACCAGCGTTACCGGGACGGCAGACTACGAGCAGTACTTC. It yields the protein CATSVTGTADYEQYF.

The CDR3 spells CAWSDLPGQSFGNQPQHF. As DNA, the CDR3 is TGTGCCTGGAGCGACCTACCCGGACAGAGTTTTGGCAATCAGCCCCAGCATTTT. V and J are TRBV30 and TRBJ1-5, with D maybe TRBD1 (6 bases). CDR1 GTSNPN and CDR2 SVGIG come from the germline V gene (reference sequence). The CDR3 has 18 residues. The germline V and J ends were trimmed by 3 bases and 2 bases, with 23 bases remaining between them.

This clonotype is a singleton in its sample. CDR3 sequence reads: CASSLLHMDTGELFF. CDR3 nucleotides: TGTGCCAGCAGTTTACTCCACATGGACACCGGGGAGCTGTTTTTT. The chain carries TRBV28 and TRBJ2-2, with D hard to call. Germline V lookup: CDR1 MDHEN, CDR2 SYDVKM. This CDR3 region has 15 residues. V lost 2 bases and J lost 3, with 10 bases in between. Supplemented by reference TRBV28 and TRBJ2-2, the full variable domain reads DVKVTQSSRYLVKRTGEKVFLECVQDMDHENMFWYRQDPGLGLRLIYFSYDVKMKEKGDIPEGYSVSREKKERFSLILESASTNQTSMYLCASSLLHMDTGELFFGEGSRLTVL.

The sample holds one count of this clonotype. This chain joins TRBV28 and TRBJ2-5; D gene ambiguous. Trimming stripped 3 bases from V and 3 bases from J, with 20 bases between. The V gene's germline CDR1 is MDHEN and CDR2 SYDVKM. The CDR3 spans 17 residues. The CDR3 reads CASSFRTLSMVEETQYF. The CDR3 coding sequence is TGTGCCAGCAGTTTCCGGACCCTTTCGATGGTGGAAGAGACCCAGTACTTC.

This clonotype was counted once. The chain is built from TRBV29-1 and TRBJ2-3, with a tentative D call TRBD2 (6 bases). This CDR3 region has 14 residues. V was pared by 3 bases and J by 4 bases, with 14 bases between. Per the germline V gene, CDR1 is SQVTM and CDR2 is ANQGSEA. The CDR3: CSVDGGLSADTQYF. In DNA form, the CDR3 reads TGCAGCGTTGATGGAGGGTTGAGTGCAGATACGCAGTATTTT.

CDR3 coding DNA: TGTGCCAGCAGCCCCGGGACGGCCGGGGGTGGAAGCAATCAGCCCCAGCATTTT. Translated: CASSPGTAGGGSNQPQHF. This rearrangement joins TRBV5-8 to TRBJ1-5, with D possibly matching TRBD1 (5 bases). V was trimmed by 4 bases and J by 1 base, leaving 21 bases between them. The CDR3 loop spans 18 amino acids. The germline V gene encodes CDR1 SGHTS and CDR2 YDEGEE.

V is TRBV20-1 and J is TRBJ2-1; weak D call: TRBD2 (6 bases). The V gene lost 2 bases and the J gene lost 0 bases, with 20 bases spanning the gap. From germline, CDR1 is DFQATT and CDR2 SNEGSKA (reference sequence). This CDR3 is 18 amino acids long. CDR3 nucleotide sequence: TGCAGTGCTAGAAAGTCGCTGCTTATGGACTACTCCTACAATGAGCAGTTCTTC. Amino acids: CSARKSLLMDYSYNEQFF.

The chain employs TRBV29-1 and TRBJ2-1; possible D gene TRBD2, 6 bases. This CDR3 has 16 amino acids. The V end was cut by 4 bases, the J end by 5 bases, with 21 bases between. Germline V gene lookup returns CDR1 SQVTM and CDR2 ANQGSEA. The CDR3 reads CSVATGMGRSHNEQFF. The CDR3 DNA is TGCAGCGTTGCAACTGGGATGGGGAGGTCTCACAATGAGCAGTTCTTC.

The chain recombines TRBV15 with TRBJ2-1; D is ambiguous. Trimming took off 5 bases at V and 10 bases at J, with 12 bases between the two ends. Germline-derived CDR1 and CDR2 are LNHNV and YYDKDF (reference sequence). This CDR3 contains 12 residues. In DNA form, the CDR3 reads TGTGCCACCAGCCCCTCAGCTGGGGAGCAGTTCTTC. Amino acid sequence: CATSPSAGEQFF.

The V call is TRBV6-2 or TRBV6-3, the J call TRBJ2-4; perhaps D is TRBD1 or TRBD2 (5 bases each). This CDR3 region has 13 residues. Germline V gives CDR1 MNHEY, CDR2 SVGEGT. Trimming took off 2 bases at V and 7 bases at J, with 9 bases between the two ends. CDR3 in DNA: TGTGCCAGCAGTTACAACAGGAGGAACATTCAGTACTTC. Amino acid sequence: CASSYNRRNIQYF.

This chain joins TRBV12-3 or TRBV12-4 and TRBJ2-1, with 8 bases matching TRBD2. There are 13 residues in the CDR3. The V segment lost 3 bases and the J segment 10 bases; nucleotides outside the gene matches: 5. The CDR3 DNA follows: TGTGCCAGCAGTTTTGGACTAGCTGGAGAGCAGTTCTTC. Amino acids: CASSFGLAGEQFF.

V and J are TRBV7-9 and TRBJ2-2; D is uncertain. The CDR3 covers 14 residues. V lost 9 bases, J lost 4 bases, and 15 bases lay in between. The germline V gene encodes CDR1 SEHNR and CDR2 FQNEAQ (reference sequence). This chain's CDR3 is CASLSPFGTGELFF. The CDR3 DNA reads TGTGCCAGTCTGTCCCCTTTCGGCACCGGGGAGCTGTTTTTT. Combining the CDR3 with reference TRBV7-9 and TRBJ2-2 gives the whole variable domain DTGVSQNPRHKITKRGQNVTFRCDPISEHNRLYWYRQTLGQGPEFLTYFQNEAQLEKSRLLSDRFSAERPKGSFSTLEIQRTEQGDSAMYLCASLSPFGTGELFFGEGSRLTVL.

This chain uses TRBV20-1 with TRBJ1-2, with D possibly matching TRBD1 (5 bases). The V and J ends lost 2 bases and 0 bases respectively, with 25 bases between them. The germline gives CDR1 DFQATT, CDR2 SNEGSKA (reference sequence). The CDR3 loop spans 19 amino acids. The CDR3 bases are TGCAGTGCTAGAATCGACGGATCGGGGGGGATCGGGGCTAACTATGGCTACACCTTC. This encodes CSARIDGSGGIGANYGYTF.

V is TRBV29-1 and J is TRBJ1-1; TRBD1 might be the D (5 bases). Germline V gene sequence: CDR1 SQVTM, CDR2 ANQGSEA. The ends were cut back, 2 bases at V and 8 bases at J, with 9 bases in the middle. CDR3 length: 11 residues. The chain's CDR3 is CSVENWGEAFF. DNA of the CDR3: TGCAGCGTTGAAAATTGGGGGGAAGCTTTCTTT.